This TCR beta chain is from a study of CD8+CD57+ T cells in acquired aplastic anemia. Study-level background: Quantities of DNA derived from sorted CD4+ and CD8+ cells averaged roughly 3.4 ug.

In germline, CDR1 is SNHLY, CDR2 FYNNEI. The CDR3 has 12 residues. With 6 bases removed from V and 3 bases from J, the gap between germline ends came to 9 bases. Patients chosen for sequencing had shown CD8+CD57+ cell expansion by flow cytometry. Template material for TCR beta VDJ and CDR3 profiling consisted of genomic DNA. TCRdb re-analysed the reads in MiXCR, keeping a single row per CDR3 protein. The sample has more than 95,000 distinct CDR3 sequences; about two fifths are singletons. The rearrangement joins TRBV2 to TRBJ2-7, with D tentatively TRBD1 or TRBD2 (5 bases each). The TCR sequence derives from a human donor with aplastic anemia. Sequencing was done on a sample of sorted CD4+, CD8+, or CD8+CD57+ T cells (not recorded which) from PBMCs. The CDR3 here is CASRGRGYEQYF. Written as DNA, the CDR3 is TGTGCCAGCAGGGGACGGGGCTACGAGCAGTACTTC.